The rows below give T cell receptor beta chains drawn from one sample of a study of blood T cells in healthy people across ages. Via MiXCR, TCRdb re-called the 5' RACE reads, giving one row per CDR3 protein. The top ten hold 6.5% to 8.5% of the sample, which has roughly 1,300,000 distinct CDR3 sequences, approximately 59% seen once. The sequenced sample was blood. The source of these receptors is a man younger than 35 in good health. Each CDR3 is given with its conserved first and last residue. A D gene is named only where the DNA matches it firmly. Clone size is not always given. Where it is, it says once, few, many or a class for expanded clones.

TRBD2 TRBJ2-3 TRBV12-3/TRBV12-4 - TGTGCCAGCACCTTAGGGAGGGGCACAGATACGCAGTATTTT CASTLGRGTDTQYF
TRBD2 TRBJ2-3 TRBV29-1 few TGCAGCGTTGCGACTAGCGGGAGTCGAGATACGCAGTATTTT CSVATSGSRDTQYF
- TRBJ1-6 TRBV28 - TGTGCCAGCACCATGGGCAATTCACCCCTCCACTTT CASTMGNSPLHF
TRBD2 TRBJ2-3 TRBV11-2 - TGTGCCAGCAGCTCCCGCGGGATTAGCGGGAGGAACACAGATACGCAGTATTTT CASSSRGISGRNTDTQYF
- TRBJ1-1 TRBV10-3 - TGTGCCATCAGTGTTCGGGGCGGAGAGGGTGAAGCTTTCTTT CAISVRGGEGEAFF
- TRBJ1-6 TRBV29-1 - TGCAGCGTTCCTTCAGGTTTCCCCAATTCACCCCTCCACTTT CSVPSGFPNSPLHF
TRBD2 TRBJ2-5 TRBV20-1 few TGCAGTGCTAGAATTAGCGGGAGTCGTGAGACCCAGTACTTC CSARISGSRETQYF
- TRBJ2-3 TRBV20-1 - TGCAGTGCCCTGGGCCTTGGGACAGATACGCAGTATTTT CSALGLGTDTQYF
- TRBJ1-2 TRBV3-1 few TGTGCCAGCAGCCGATACAGCTATGGCTACACCTTC CASSRYSYGYTF
TRBD2 TRBJ2-3 TRBV29-1 few TGCAGCGTTGAAAGGGGTAGCGGGGTAGGAGATACGCAGTATTTT CSVERGSGVGDTQYF
TRBD2 TRBJ2-1 TRBV12-3/TRBV12-4 few TGTGCCAGCAGCCGGGGAGGGCTAAATGAGCAGTTCTTC CASSRGGLNEQFF
TRBD2 TRBJ2-7 TRBV20-1 - TGCAGTGCTACCAGCGGGGTAATAAACTACGAGCAGTACTTC CSATSGVINYEQYF
- TRBJ2-1 TRBV4-1 - TGCGCCAGCAGCCAGGGGGCAGAACGGAGGGCCAATGAGCAGTTCTTC CASSQGAERRANEQFF
TRBD1 TRBJ1-5 TRBV20-1 - TGCAGCGTTAGTTTGACAGGGGGCGGGCAGCCCCAGCATTTT CSVSLTGGGQPQHF
- TRBJ2-3 TRBV12-3/TRBV12-4 - TGTGCCAGCAGTTGGGACTTGAGCACAGATACGCAGTATTTT CASSWDLSTDTQYF
TRBD1 TRBJ1-6 TRBV6-2/TRBV6-3 - TGTGCCAGCAGAGCACAGGGGTTCGAGGATTCACCCCTCCACTTT CASRAQGFEDSPLHF
TRBD1 TRBJ2-7 TRBV25-1 - TGTGCCAGCAGGACCCGGGACAGCCCTTACGAGCAGTACTTC CASRTRDSPYEQYF
- TRBJ2-7 TRBV3-1 once TGTGCCAGCAGCCAAGCCCCGGGTCCCTACGAGCAGTACTTC CASSQAPGPYEQYF
TRBD2 TRBJ2-1 TRBV10-3 few TGTGCCATCAGTGACCCTGGGAGGGGTGGTTACGGCGGGGATGAGCAGTTCTTC CAISDPGRGGYGGDEQFF
TRBD2 TRBJ2-1 TRBV7-9 - TGTGCCAGCAAGGGTAGCGGGGCCTACAATGAGCAGTTCTTC CASKGSGAYNEQFF
TRBD2 TRBJ2-1 TRBV4-2 - TGTGCCAGCAGCCAAGATCGGGGGGTTCACAATGAGCAGTTCTTC CASSQDRGVHNEQFF
- TRBJ1-1 TRBV7-2 - TGTGCCAGCAGCACGCGCGGACGAGGGACTGAAGCTTTCTTT CASSTRGRGTEAFF
- TRBJ2-7 TRBV4-1 many TGCGCCAGCAGCCAAGATCCAGGGAGCTCCTACGAGCAGTACTTC CASSQDPGSSYEQYF
TRBD2 TRBJ2-1 TRBV4-1 few TGCGCCAGCAGCCTACAGCGGCGGGGGATTGGTAATGAGCAGTTCTTC CASSLQRRGIGNEQFF
TRBD2 TRBJ2-3 TRBV4-3 few TGCGCCAGCAGTCAAGATACGGGGGGTACCACAGATACGCAGTATTTT CASSQDTGGTTDTQYF
TRBD1 TRBJ1-6 TRBV27 - TGTGCCAGCAGTCCTTGGACAGGGGTGTCACCCCTCCACTTT CASSPWTGVSPLHF
- TRBJ2-7 TRBV4-1 - TGCGCCAGCAGCCAGACTATAGTATCCTACAATGAGCAGTACTTC CASSQTIVSYNEQYF
- TRBJ1-2 TRBV27 - TGTGCCAGCAGTCCCCGCAGGGCCGCTAACTATGGCTACACCTTC CASSPRRAANYGYTF
- TRBJ1-1 TRBV29-1 - TGCAGCGCTGGGGGGGGGTATGAAGCTTTCTTT CSAGGGYEAFF
TRBD2 TRBJ2-5 TRBV29-1 once TGCAGCGTCGCCGGGGGGTGGGGAGAGACCCAGTACTTC CSVAGGWGETQYF
- TRBJ2-1 TRBV12-3/TRBV12-4 - TGTGCCAGCAGTTTTACGGGACGGTCCTACAATGAGCAGTTCTTC CASSFTGRSYNEQFF
TRBD2 TRBJ2-2 TRBV25-1 - TGTGCCAGCCCTCGCGGGAGAATAACCGGGGAGCTGTTTTTT CASPRGRITGELFF
TRBD1 TRBJ2-7 TRBV7-9 few TGTGCCAGCAGCTCCGAGGGACAGGGAAAAGGCGAGCAGTACTTC CASSSEGQGKGEQYF
TRBD2 TRBJ2-7 TRBV20-1 many TGCAGTGCGAGACTAGCGGAGTACGAGCAGTACTTC CSARLAEYEQYF
TRBD1 TRBJ1-2 TRBV6-6 few TGTGCCAGCAGTCTGGGTGGACAGGAACTCTATGGCTACACCTTC CASSLGGQELYGYTF
- TRBJ2-5 TRBV6-5 - TGTGCCAGCAGCGGGACGTACCAAGAGACCCAGTACTTC CASSGTYQETQYF
- TRBJ2-1 TRBV4-3 - TGCGCCAGCAGCCAAGATCCCCCCAGGGCGGGTCTCTACAATGAGCAGTTCTTC CASSQDPPRAGLYNEQFF
TRBD1 TRBJ1-2 TRBV29-1 few TGCAGCGGGGGACAGGACGACTATGGCTACACCTTC CSGGQDDYGYTF
TRBD2 TRBJ2-3 TRBV7-2 - TGTGCCAGGAGCGGGGGTAGCGGTTACACAGATACGCAGTATTTT CARSGGSGYTDTQYF
- TRBJ2-7 TRBV13 - TGTGCCAGCAGCCCTGGACGGACAGAGCCCTACGAGCAGTACTTC CASSPGRTEPYEQYF
TRBD1 TRBJ2-5 TRBV7-8 few TGTGCCAGCAGCCGACACAGGGACAGACAAGAGACCCAGTACTTC CASSRHRDRQETQYF
- TRBJ1-2 TRBV7-8 - TGTGCCAGCAGCTCCCGGTTGACAGAACTATATGGCTACACCTTC CASSSRLTELYGYTF
TRBD2 TRBJ2-3 TRBV4-2 once TGTGCCAGCAGCCAAGACGTTTATAGCGGGAGGCCCTTCGGAACAGATACGCAGTATTTT CASSQDVYSGRPFGTDTQYF